The 22 T cell receptor beta chains in this list originate from one sample, sequenced in a study of control samples from healthy donors and cancer patients. This table comes from immunoSEQ multiplex PCR, and its TCRdb copy is limited to in-frame clones, with some not included. The sample lists around 94,000 clones; more than 85% were seen once. Sequencing was performed on blood. These receptor sequences come from a woman aged 45 to 65 in good health.

This rearrangement joins TRBV24-1 to TRBJ2-7, with a weak D call TRBD2 (6 bases). The CDR3 covers 17 residues. Trimming cost V 4 bases and J 7 bases, with 25 bases left between them. Germline loops: CDR1 KGHDR, CDR2 SFDVKD. The CDR3 sequence: CATSDSPEAAGLGEQYF. The DNA for the CDR3 is TGTGCCACCAGTGACTCCCCCGAGGCGGCGGGACTGGGAGAGCAGTACTTC.

The chain uses TRBV7-3 and TRBJ1-1, with TRBD1 as a possible D gene (5 bases). The ends were cut back, 5 bases at V and 9 bases at J, with 10 bases in the middle. The CDR3 has 11 residues. Germline V lookup: CDR1 SGHTA, CDR2 FQGTGA. CDR3 bases: TGTGCCAGCAGCGAGGGGAGGAAAGCTTTCTTT. Amino acids: CASSEGRKAFF.

The chain carries TRBV7-3 and TRBJ2-2, with 7 bases lining up with TRBD1. Per germline, CDR1 SGHTA and CDR2 FQGTGA. V lost 5 bases to trimming and J lost 6 bases; unmatched junction nucleotides: 12. This CDR3 spans 16 amino acids. CDR3 coding DNA: TGTGCCAGCAGCCTATCCAGGGGGATAGGTCCCGGGGAGCTGTTTTTT. Translation: CASSLSRGIGPGELFF.

This clone appeared a single time. This chain links TRBV7-7 with TRBJ2-2; D unresolved. V was pared by 6 bases and J by 7 bases, with 12 bases between. Germline V gene data show CDR1 as SSHAT and CDR2 as FNYEAQ (reference sequence). CDR3 length: 13 amino acids. Here the CDR3 DNA reads TGTGCCAGCAGTCTCATACAGCGCGGGGAGCTGTTTTTT. This codes for CASSLIQRGELFF.

The chain joins TRBV7-2 to TRBJ2-1; D uncertain. Germline V gene data show CDR1 as SGHTA and CDR2 as FQGNSA. The CDR3 covers 14 residues. V lost 1 base, J lost 4 bases, and 8 bases lay in between. In DNA, the CDR3 is TGTGCCAGCAGCTTAGTCCTGGGGTACAATGAGCAGTTCTTC. This encodes CASSLVLGYNEQFF. The full variable domain, completed using reference TRBV7-2 and TRBJ2-1, is GAGVSQSPSNKVTEKGKDVELRCDPISGHTALYWYRQSLGQGLEFLIYFQGNSAPDKSGLPSDRFSAERTGGSVSTLTIQRTQQEDSAVYLCASSLVLGYNEQFFGPGTRLTVL.

This clone was found a few times. This chain joins TRBV29-1 and TRBJ1-1; D uncertain. Germline V gives CDR1 SQVTM, CDR2 ANQGSEA. The V and J ends lost 6 bases and 4 bases respectively, with 15 bases between them. The CDR3 is 13 amino acids. CDR3 nucleotide sequence: TGCAGCGTCGTCGGGCTTCTAGGCACTGAAGCTTTCTTT. Amino acid sequence: CSVVGLLGTEAFF.

This chain uses TRBV6-5 with TRBJ2-7; a possible D gene is TRBD1 (6 bases). The V gene's germline CDR1 is MNHEY and CDR2 SVGAGI. V lost 2 bases and J 0 bases, leaving 14 bases between the germline ends. This CDR3 is built from 16 residues. CDR3 DNA: TGTGCCAGCAGTTACATCTCCGGGACACCCTCCTACGAGCAGTACTTC. This sequence encodes CASSYISGTPSYEQYF.

The chain recombines TRBV10-3 with TRBJ2-5; 10 bases align to TRBD2. There are 15 residues in the CDR3. Germline CDR1 is ENHRY and CDR2 is SYGVKD. V was clipped by 4 bases and J by 1 base; unmatched bases: 3. The chain's CDR3 is CAISVASGGQETQYF. The CDR3, as DNA: TGTGCCATCAGTGTAGCTAGCGGGGGCCAAGAGACCCAGTACTTC.

The chain is built from TRBV7-9 and TRBJ2-3; 9 bases agree with TRBD1. CDR3 length: 17 residues. J was trimmed by 0 bases and V by 0 bases; bases with no gene match: 4. The germline V gene has CDR1 SEHNR and CDR2 FQNEAQ (reference sequence). CDR3 in DNA: TGTGCCAGCAGCTTAGCCTGGGACAGGGACAGCACAGATACGCAGTATTTT. Its translation: CASSLAWDRDSTDTQYF.

The V and J genes are TRBV5-6 and TRBJ1-1, with D unresolved. CDR1 is SGHDT and CDR2 is YYEEEE in the germline V gene. The CDR3 covers 18 residues. Trimming stripped 0 bases from V and 5 bases from J, with 23 bases between. This CDR3 is CASSLVGFGLSLRTEAFF. The CDR3 nucleotides read TGTGCCAGCAGCTTGGTAGGGTTTGGACTCTCCCTCAGGACTGAAGCTTTCTTT.

The V gene is TRBV7-3, the J gene TRBJ2-2; 12 bases align to TRBD2. Germline V gene data show CDR1 as SGHTA and CDR2 as FQGTGA. V lost 5 bases to trimming and J lost 2 bases; unmatched junction nucleotides: 12. The CDR3 is 19 residues long. CDR3: CASSPPLGTSGSNTGELFF. The CDR3 coding sequence is TGTGCCAGCAGCCCCCCCCTAGGGACTAGCGGGTCCAACACCGGGGAGCTGTTTTTT.

The rearrangement uses TRBV18 and TRBJ2-7, with 8 bases identical to TRBD2. The CDR3 extends over 15 amino acids. Losses at the gene ends were 3 bases for V and 5 bases for J; bases not matched to a gene: 9. Looked up from germline, CDR1 is KGHSH and CDR2 is LQKENI. The CDR3: CASSPAGGAGNEQYF. The CDR3, as DNA: TGTGCCAGCTCACCCGCGGGGGGAGCGGGGAACGAGCAGTACTTC.

The rearrangement joins TRBV11-3 to TRBJ2-2; 7 bases match TRBD1. CDR3 size: 14 residues. The junction had 6 bases not matched to a gene; V was cut back by 5 bases and J by 6 bases. Germline V gene lookup returns CDR1 SGHNT and CDR2 YENEEA. CDR3 bases: TGTGCCAGCAGCCAACCGAGGGGGCCCGGGGAGCTGTTTTTT. Encoded protein: CASSQPRGPGELFF.

The chain joins TRBV9 to TRBJ2-5; tentatively, D is TRBD2 (5 bases). V was cut by 2 bases and J by 5 bases, with 16 bases left in between. Germline V gives CDR1 SGDLS, CDR2 YYNGEE. CDR3 length equals 15 residues. Here the CDR3 reads CASSVGGDNTETQYF. CDR3 nucleotide sequence: TGTGCCAGCAGCGTCGGAGGTGACAATACGGAGACCCAGTACTTC.

This sequence joins TRBV11-2 and TRBJ2-3; 7 positions match TRBD2. The CDR3 is made up of 14 amino acids. The V gene end was trimmed by 5 bases and the J gene end by 2 bases; junction bases not matched to a gene: 4. From germline, CDR1 is SGHAT and CDR2 FQNNGV. Here the CDR3 reads CASSQAGSTDTQYF. The CDR3 bases are TGTGCCAGCAGCCAAGCGGGATCCACAGATACGCAGTATTTT. Filled out from reference TRBV11-2 and TRBJ2-3, the complete variable domain reads EAGVAQSPRYKIIEKRQSVAFWCNPISGHATLYWYQQILGQGPKLLIQFQNNGVVDDSQLPKDRFSAERLKGVDSTLKIQPAKLEDSAVYLCASSQAGSTDTQYFGPGTRLTVL.

Note on this clone: The sample has other DNA sequences that encode this CDR3 too. The V call is TRBV28, the J call TRBJ2-7, with D unresolved. The CDR3 length is 10 residues. V dropped 8 bases and J dropped 3 bases, with 5 bases sitting between them. Germline assignment: CDR1 MDHEN and CDR2 SYDVKM. This CDR3 is CASSHYEQYF. CDR3 nucleotides: TGTGCCAGCTCCCACTACGAGCAGTACTTC.

This chain joins TRBV6-6 and TRBJ1-2; the D gene is possibly TRBD1 (6 bases). Germline values: CDR1 MNHNY, CDR2 SVGAGI (reference sequence). Trimming cost V 2 bases and J 3 bases, with 7 bases left between them. The CDR3 has 13 amino acids. The CDR3 protein is CASSYAGDYGYTF. In nucleotides, the CDR3 is TGTGCCAGCAGTTACGCAGGGGACTATGGCTACACCTTC.

V usage is TRBV9 and J usage is TRBJ2-7; D is unresolved. The CDR3 sequence is 14 residues long. The germline CDR1 and CDR2 sequences are SGDLS and YYNGEE. Trimming shortened V by 0 bases and J by 3 bases, and 10 bases separated the two germline ends. CDR3: CASSVDAKGYEQYF. DNA for the CDR3: TGTGCCAGCAGCGTAGACGCTAAGGGCTACGAGCAGTACTTC. The whole variable domain, remainder taken from reference TRBV9 and TRBJ2-7, is DSGVTQTPKHLITATGQRVTLRCSPRSGDLSVYWYQQSLDQGLQFLIQYYNGEERAKGNILERFSAQQFPDLHSELNLSSLELGDSALYFCASSVDAKGYEQYFGPGTRLTVT.

This clone occurred once. The J gene is TRBJ2-7, the V gene TRBV3-1 (or the pseudogene TRBV3-2); 10 positions agree with TRBD2. With 3 bases clipped from V and 5 bases from J, the junction kept 4 bases outside the gene matches. CDR1 LGHDT and CDR2 YNNKEL come from the germline V gene (reference sequence). This CDR3 is 14 amino acids long. CDR3 sequence reads: CASSHLAGDNEQYF. The CDR3 nucleotides are TGTGCCAGCAGCCATCTAGCGGGAGACAACGAGCAGTACTTC.

This chain links TRBV10-3 with TRBJ1-1; D is unclear. The germline V gene has CDR1 ENHRY and CDR2 SYGVKD. The CDR3 is 18 amino acids. Deletions cut 0 bases from V and 3 bases from J, with 20 bases between. The CDR3 DNA is TGTGCCATCAGTGAGTCATCCGGGGTTGGTGAGAGGGACACTGAAGCTTTCTTT. Translated, it gives CAISESSGVGERDTEAFF.

The J gene is TRBJ2-5, the V gene TRBV7-2, with TRBD1 matching over 7 bases. V lost 5 bases, J lost 3 bases, and 9 bases stayed unmatched. Germline loops: CDR1 SGHTA, CDR2 FQGNSA. The CDR3 is made up of 15 amino acids. The CDR3 is CASSRGQPLKETQYF. The CDR3 DNA follows: TGTGCCAGCAGCCGGGGACAGCCTCTTAAAGAGACCCAGTACTTC.

The J gene is TRBJ1-5, the V gene TRBV14, with a weak D call TRBD1 (6 bases). Looked up from germline, CDR1 is SGHDN and CDR2 is FVKESK. Between the trimmed V and J ends, which lost 1 base and 7 bases, there was a span of 11 bases. The CDR3 totals 14 residues. CDR3: CASSQAGGGQPQHF. Here the CDR3 DNA reads TGTGCCAGCAGCCAAGCTGGGGGCGGCCAGCCCCAGCATTTT.